This is a list of T cell receptor beta chains from one sample in a study of T-cell memory formation after mild COVID-19. Using its own MiXCR run on the 5' RACE reads, TCRdb lists one record per CDR3 protein. The data contain 280,000 or so distinct CDR3 sequences, roughly 8% of them singletons. The source material was PBMCs or a T cell subset sorted from them (not recorded which). All receptors derive from a man aged 18 to 29 who had mild COVID-19 (a few samples of this study predate the infection). Cell type and time point are not known. Each CDR3 is given with its conserved first and last residue. Fields, in order: D gene, J gene, clone size, V gene, CDR3 DNA, CDR3 protein. D genes are given only for firm matches. The listing skips clone size in some rows; elsewhere it reads once, few, many or a size class.

NA | TRBJ2-4 | NA | TRBV10-3 | TGTGCCATCAGTGAGGCAGGGGCCAAAAACATTCAGTACTTC | CAISEAGAKNIQYF
TRBD2 | TRBJ2-2 | few | TRBV20-1 | TGCAGTGCGGATCGAGCGGGGGCCTACACCGGGGAGCTGTTTTTT | CSADRAGAYTGELFF
NA | TRBJ2-6 | many | TRBV5-6 | TGTGCCAGCAGCTTAGGGGGCTCTGGGGCCAACGTCCTGACTTTC | CASSLGGSGANVLTF
TRBD1 | TRBJ2-1 | few | TRBV4-1 | TGCGCCAGCAGCCATCTACAGGGGGCCGACGGTGAGCAGTTCTTC | CASSHLQGADGEQFF
NA | TRBJ1-6 | many | TRBV4-3 | TGCGCCAGCAGCCAAGCAGGGGCGGCAGATTCACCCCTCCACTTT | CASSQAGAADSPLHF
NA | TRBJ1-1 | NA | TRBV7-8 | TGTGCCAGCAGCTTAGTATTTACAGGGTATACTGAAGCTTTCTTT | CASSLVFTGYTEAFF
TRBD1 | TRBJ1-2 | NA | TRBV6-5 | TGTGCCAGCAGTTTATCCGTGACAGGGTCGGACTATGGCTACACCTTC | CASSLSVTGSDYGYTF
NA | TRBJ2-1 | NA | TRBV5-1 | TGCGCCAGCAGCTTGGGGGGCCCCTCTCTGTACAATGAGCAGTTCTTC | CASSLGGPSLYNEQFF
NA | TRBJ2-7 | few | TRBV4-3 | TGCGCCAGCAGTCAGGGGGGGATCGGCTACGAGCAGTACTTC | CASSQGGIGYEQYF
NA | TRBJ2-2 | few | TRBV20-1 | TGCAGTGCTAGATCGGCGGGGAACACAGCCGGGGAGCTGTTTTTT | CSARSAGNTAGELFF
NA | TRBJ2-6 | NA | TRBV5-1 | TGCGCCAGCAGCTCTGTAACCTCTGGGGCCAACGTCCTGACTTTC | CASSSVTSGANVLTF
TRBD1 | TRBJ1-6 | few | TRBV18 | TGTGCCAGCTCCCGACAGGGGGCCTCACCCCTCCACTTT | CASSRQGASPLHF
NA | TRBJ2-5 | NA | TRBV7-6 | TGTGCCAGCAGCTTGACTTACGGGGGCCAAGAGACCCAGTACTTC | CASSLTYGGQETQYF
TRBD1 | TRBJ2-7 | NA | TRBV6-2/TRBV6-3 | TGTGCCAGCAGTTACGGACAGGTCCCCTACGAGCAGTACTTC | CASSYGQVPYEQYF
TRBD1 | TRBJ1-2 | NA | TRBV7-8 | TGTGCCAGCAGCTTAGCGGGACAGGGGACTAACTATGGCTACACCTTC | CASSLAGQGTNYGYTF
NA | TRBJ2-6 | NA | TRBV2 | TGTGCCAGCAGTGTCCTCTCTGGGGCCAACGTCCTGACTTTC | CASSVLSGANVLTF
TRBD1 | TRBJ1-2 | many | TRBV7-2 | TGTGCCAGCAGCTGGGACAGGGTGAATGGCTACACCTTC | CASSWDRVNGYTF
NA | TRBJ2-3 | NA | TRBV20-1 | TGCAGTGCTAGTGGGATCGAGACAGATACGCAGTATTTT | CSASGIETDTQYF
NA | TRBJ2-5 | few | TRBV3-1 | TGTGCCAGCAGCCTATGGAAAGAGACCCAGTACTTC | CASSLWKETQYF
NA | TRBJ2-2 | many | TRBV27 | TGTGCCAGCAGTTTAAATGGGCACGGGGAGCTGTTTTTT | CASSLNGHGELFF
NA | TRBJ1-3 | NA | TRBV6-6 | TGTGCCAGCAATGACGGAGGGGCAAGATTTGCTGGAAACACCATATATTTT | CASNDGGARFAGNTIYF